Below, 13 T cell receptor beta chains from the same sample are listed, as sequenced in a study of blood T cell repertoires in COVID-19 (dated by TCRdb to 2020 to 2022). Libraries were prepared through the immunoSEQ multiplex PCR assay. TCRdb re-hosts the immuneACCESS table, in-frame sequences only. Its copies lack some clones; in the studies checked, an unresolved V gene accounts for under half of them, and the cause for the rest is not known. In this sample the table shows more than 60,000 clones, under 80% of which occur a single time. Jointly, the top ten make up 2.5% to 3% of the sample. The sequencing input was peripheral blood. The receptors shown here come from a human donor with acute or convalescent COVID-19. The donor label of this sample is uncertain.

The chain is built from TRBV5-6 and TRBJ1-4, with 8 nucleotides matching TRBD1. The CDR3 sequence is 15 residues long. CDR1 SGHDT and CDR2 YYEEEE come from the germline V gene. V trimming: 4 bases; J trimming: 7 bases; junction bases outside the gene matches: 9. CDR3: CASSGGAGGIEKLFF. The CDR3 nucleotides read TGTGCCAGCAGCGGTGGGGCAGGGGGCATTGAAAAACTGTTTTTT.

The rearrangement links TRBV14 to TRBJ1-2, with 8 bases matching TRBD1. The CDR3 has 16 amino acids. The germline V gene encodes CDR1 SGHDN and CDR2 FVKESK. Trimming took 1 base from V and 4 from J; bases not matched to a gene: 8. In DNA form, the CDR3 reads TGTGCCAGCAGCCAAGTCACAGGGGGTAGTAGCTATGGCTACACCTTC. It translates to CASSQVTGGSSYGYTF. The full variable domain, in which reference TRBV14 and TRBJ1-2 provide the parts outside the CDR3, is EAGVTQFPSHSVIEKGQTVTLRCDPISGHDNLYWYRRVMGKEIKFLLHFVKESKQDESGMPNNRFLAERTGGTYSTLKVQPAELEDSGVYFCASSQVTGGSSYGYTFGSGTRLTVV.

The chain has TRBV9 and TRBJ2-5; TRBD1 is a possible D gene (5 bases). From germline, CDR1 is SGDLS and CDR2 YYNGEE. V was pared by 4 bases and J by 2 bases, with 12 bases between. The CDR3 spans 14 residues. CDR3 amino acids: CASSPPDRQETQYF. The CDR3 DNA sequence: TGTGCCAGCAGCCCCCCCGACAGACAAGAGACCCAGTACTTC.

The chain couples TRBV11-2 to TRBJ1-2, with TRBD1 identical over 7 bases. V shed 3 bases, J shed 6 bases, and the junction held 7 bases outside the gene matches. Germline V gene data show CDR1 as SGHAT and CDR2 as FQNNGV. This CDR3 contains 14 residues. CDR3 nucleotide sequence: TGTGCCAGCAGCTTTCTACAGGGGACAGATGGCTACACCTTC. It yields the protein CASSFLQGTDGYTF.

The rearrangement links TRBV6-6 to TRBJ2-1; D is undetermined. The CDR3 totals 10 residues. CDR1 is MNHNY and CDR2 is SVGAGI in the germline V gene (reference sequence). The V and J ends lost 6 bases and 10 bases respectively, with 7 bases between them. CDR3 nucleotide sequence: TGTGCCAGCAGGGGCCGGGAGCAGTTCTTC. This gives the protein CASRGREQFF.

This clone was found many times. The V call is TRBV29-1, the J call TRBJ2-2; D is ambiguous. The CDR3 runs 11 residues. V lost 1 base, J lost 7 bases, and 4 bases lay in between. Germline V lookup: CDR1 SQVTM, CDR2 ANQGSEA. The CDR3 reads CSVEVGGELFF. The CDR3 bases are TGCAGCGTTGAAGTCGGCGGGGAGCTGTTTTTT.

The chain employs TRBV28 and TRBJ1-1; unclear D gene. Per the germline V gene, CDR1 is MDHEN and CDR2 is SYDVKM. The CDR3 runs 12 residues. Trimming cost V 3 bases and J 11 bases, with 13 bases left between them. The chain's CDR3 is CASSLGNGVAFF. The CDR3 nucleotides are TGTGCCAGCAGTTTGGGTAACGGAGTCGCTTTCTTT.

The chain is built from TRBV5-1 and TRBJ2-2, with unresolved D. V lost 2 bases to trimming and J lost 5 bases, with 7 bases between them. CDR3 length equals 13 residues. Germline V gene lookup returns CDR1 SGHRS and CDR2 YFSETQ. In DNA, the CDR3 is TGCGCCAGCAGCTTCTCGGAGACCGGGGAGCTGTTTTTT. Translating gives CASSFSETGELFF.

The chain is built from TRBV6-5 and TRBJ2-7; weak D call: TRBD1 (5 bases). Germline assignment: CDR1 MNHEY and CDR2 SVGAGI. The CDR3 is 13 residues long. V shed 2 bases and J shed 3 bases, with 8 bases lying between them. CDR3 sequence: CASSYGRGYEQYF. CDR3 DNA: TGTGCCAGCAGTTACGGTAGGGGCTACGAGCAGTACTTC.

The chain recombines TRBV7-2 with TRBJ2-7, with 7 positions matching TRBD2. CDR1 SGHTA and CDR2 FQGNSA come from the germline V gene. The CDR3 sequence is 15 residues long. Trimming removed 6 bases from V and 3 bases from J; junction bases left unmatched: 11. The CDR3 sequence is CASRYRSGGLYEQYF. The CDR3 bases are TGTGCCAGCAGATATAGATCGGGGGGTCTCTACGAGCAGTACTTC.

This chain links TRBV6-5 with TRBJ2-5; 8 nucleotides match TRBD1. CDR1 and CDR2 from the germline V gene are MNHEY and SVGAGI. J lost 7 bases, V lost 7 bases, and 14 bases had no gene match. The CDR3 spans 15 residues. As DNA, the CDR3 is TGTGCCAGCATTCATAGCTCAGGGGGCGCGGGGACCCAGTACTTC. It specifies CASIHSSGGAGTQYF.

The chain employs TRBV6-6 and TRBJ2-7; 8 bases match TRBD1. CDR3 length equals 13 residues. With V trimmed by 5 bases and J by 2 bases, 2 bases remained unmatched. Germline loops: CDR1 MNHNY, CDR2 SVGAGI (reference sequence). The CDR3 here is CASSADRAYEQYF. The CDR3 nucleotides read TGTGCCAGCAGTGCGGACAGGGCCTACGAGCAGTACTTC.

The chain combines TRBV5-1 with TRBJ2-7; the D gene is possibly TRBD2 (6 bases). The CDR3 spans 15 residues. Trimming pared 4 bases from V and 6 bases from J, leaving 20 bases between. Germline V gives CDR1 SGHRS, CDR2 YFSETQ. The CDR3 spells CASSLSGTPEGEQYF. CDR3 nucleotides: TGCGCCAGCAGCCTCTCCGGGACTCCCGAAGGCGAGCAGTACTTC.